Below, 32 T cell receptor beta chains from the same sample are listed, as sequenced in a study of Graves' ophthalmopathy and Graves' hyperthyroidism. RNA transcripts provided the template for amplifying TCR beta CDR3 regions. After a first-round RT-PCR with HTBI primers, a second-round multiplex PCR was run. Via MiXCR, TCRdb re-called the multiplex PCR reads, giving one row per CDR3 protein. Of 200,000 to 250,000 distinct CDR3 sequences listed, 20% to 25% were seen once; the top ten hold roughly 40%. Sequenced material: peripheral blood. The source is a woman aged 45-60 years with Graves' ophthalmopathy.

This sequence joins TRBV10-3 and TRBJ1-1, with TRBD1 matching 8 bases. The CDR3 is 18 amino acids. Germline CDR1 reads ENHRY; CDR2 reads SYGVKD. The V segment lost 11 bases and the J segment 6 bases; nucleotides outside the gene matches: 26. Here the CDR3 reads CALYYGTGRLRAGPEAFF. The DNA of the CDR3 is TGTGCCCTCTACTATGGGACAGGACGATTACGCGCAGGGCCTGAAGCTTTCTTT.

This clonotype showed up many times. The chain recombines TRBV28 with TRBJ1-1; 8 bases are shared with TRBD1. The J segment lost 8 bases and the V segment lost 2 bases, leaving 4 bases of the junction unmatched. Germline V gene sequence: CDR1 MDHEN, CDR2 SYDVKM. The CDR3 is 13 residues long. CDR3: CASSLLGTGEAFF. DNA for the CDR3: TGTGCCAGCAGTTTACTTGGGACAGGAGAAGCTTTCTTT.

The table lists this clonotype with many counts. The chain recombines TRBV6-1 with TRBJ1-1; D not certain. The CDR3 has 12 residues. CDR1 MNHNS and CDR2 SASEGT come from the germline V gene. Trimming cost V 10 bases and J 6 bases, with 15 bases left between them. The CDR3 bases are TGTGCCACCAAACTAGCACTTTCTGAAGCTTTCTTT. It encodes CATKLALSEAFF.

This clonotype occurred many times. The chain carries TRBV28 and TRBJ1-5; D call uncertain. This CDR3 has 15 amino acids. V lost 6 bases and J 3 bases, leaving 15 bases between the germline ends. The germline CDR1 and CDR2 sequences are MDHEN and SYDVKM. CDR3 in amino acids: CASSPIGQHNQPQHF. DNA for the CDR3: TGTGCCAGCAGCCCAATCGGCCAGCACAATCAGCCCCAGCATTTT.

This clonotype was seen many times. This sequence joins TRBV14 and TRBJ1-1; possibly TRBD1 for D (5 bases). Germline CDR1 reads SGHDN; CDR2 reads FVKESK. V was clipped by 3 bases and J by 7 bases, with 9 bases between them. The CDR3 covers 12 residues. CDR3 region: CASSQGTIEAFF. In nucleotides, the CDR3 is TGTGCCAGCAGCCAGGGGACTATTGAAGCTTTCTTT.

This clonotype was observed at least ten times. The chain joins TRBV7-9 to TRBJ1-1; D gene unclear. The CDR3 loop spans 11 amino acids. Trimming took off 3 bases at V and 10 bases at J, with 9 bases between the two ends. Germline values: CDR1 SEHNR, CDR2 FQNEAQ (reference sequence). The DNA for the CDR3 is TGTGCCAGCAGCTTGATGGGTCGAGCTTTCTTT. Translated: CASSLMGRAFF.

This clonotype was picked up many times. CDR3 protein: CSVGDGSSYEQYF. In DNA, the CDR3 is TGCAGCGTTGGGGATGGGTCCTCCTACGAGCAGTACTTC. The gene calls are TRBV29-1 and TRBJ2-7; D not certain. V gave up 4 bases and J gave up 0 bases, with 10 bases separating them. This CDR3 comprises 13 residues. Germline V lookup: CDR1 SQVTM, CDR2 ANQGSEA.

A few counts support this clonotype. The chain has TRBV9 and TRBJ1-2, with a tentative D call TRBD1 (5 bases). Between the trimmed V and J ends, which lost 5 bases and 7 bases, there was a span of 12 bases. Per the germline V gene, CDR1 is SGDLS and CDR2 is YYNGEE. The CDR3 length is 12 residues. The CDR3 DNA is TGTGCCAGCAGGGAGGGGAGAGGTGGCTACACCTTC. It yields the protein CASREGRGGYTF.

The V call is TRBV5-1, the J call TRBJ1-3; D uncertain. V was trimmed by 0 bases and J by 2 bases, leaving 6 bases between them. CDR1 and CDR2 from the germline V gene are SGHRS and YFSETQ. This CDR3 is 14 amino acids long. The CDR3 region is CASSLDSTGNTIYF. The CDR3 DNA reads TGCGCCAGCAGCTTGGATTCAACTGGAAACACCATATATTTT.

This clonotype has a count of ten or more. The rearrangement uses TRBV6-5 and TRBJ1-2, with a tentative D call TRBD1 (5 bases). The CDR3 has 12 residues. Trimming stripped 2 bases from V and 7 bases from J, with 8 bases between. CDR1 is MNHEY and CDR2 is SVGAGI in the germline V gene. The CDR3 DNA is TGTGCCAGCAGTTACGAGGGACTTGGCTACACCTTC. Amino acids: CASSYEGLGYTF.

The sample holds many counts of this clonotype. One end of the junction does not line up with germline, which may come from a read error. V is TRBV12-3 or TRBV12-4 and J is TRBJ2-1; 7 nucleotides match TRBD2. The CDR3 is made up of 11 amino acids. CDR3 DNA sequence: TGTGCCACCCGCGGGGTCGGACTAGTTACCTTC. Translation gives CATRGVGLVTF.

This clonotype was seen many times. The gene calls are TRBV29-1 and TRBJ2-7, with D perhaps TRBD2 (7 bases). Germline V gene data show CDR1 as SQVTM and CDR2 as ANQGSEA. The CDR3 is 13 amino acids. V gave up 3 bases and J gave up 6 bases, with 15 bases separating them. The CDR3 spells CSVDRGRGGEQYF. CDR3 in DNA: TGCAGCGTTGATCGAGGGAGGGGGGGCGAGCAGTACTTC.

This clonotype was counted ten times or more. This chain uses TRBV7-8 with TRBJ1-2, with 8 bases lining up with TRBD1. Germline V gene lookup returns CDR1 SGHVS and CDR2 FQNEAQ. This CDR3 region has 14 residues. Trimming took 5 bases from V and 2 from J; bases not matched to a gene: 4. DNA for the CDR3: TGTGCCAGCAGCCCAGGGGGCGGGAACTATGGCTACACCTTC. This codes for CASSPGGGNYGYTF.

The chain combines TRBV7-2 with TRBJ2-2; D may be TRBD2 (5 bases). This CDR3 comprises 15 residues. Germline CDR1 and CDR2: SGHTA and FQGNSA. Trimming shortened V by 5 bases and J by 1 base, and 11 bases separated the two germline ends. For the CDR3, the DNA is TGTGCCAGCAGCCCGAGCGGATTGAACACCGGGGAGCTGTTTTTT. It yields the protein CASSPSGLNTGELFF.

This clonotype was recorded at least ten times. This chain's CDR3 is CASRGTESYEQYF. CDR3 coding DNA: TGTGCCAGCAGGGGGACAGAATCCTACGAGCAGTACTTC. The gene calls are TRBV12-3 or TRBV12-4 and TRBJ2-7, with 7 bases aligning to TRBD1. The CDR3 length is 13 residues. With V trimmed by 6 bases and J by 1 base, 3 bases remained unmatched.

The chain recombines TRBV6-5 with TRBJ1-6; TRBD1 aligns across 7 bases. Looked up from germline, CDR1 is MNHEY and CDR2 is SVGAGI. This CDR3 region has 15 residues. V shed 2 bases, J shed 7 bases, and the junction held 5 bases outside the gene matches. Written as DNA, the CDR3 is TGTGCCAGCAGTTACACCGGGACAGCAAATTCACCCCTCCACTTT. Translated, it gives CASSYTGTANSPLHF.

The sample holds many counts of this clonotype. The rearrangement uses TRBV18 and TRBJ1-1; tentatively, D is TRBD1 (5 bases). Trimming pared 8 bases from V and 1 base from J, leaving 11 bases between. Per germline, CDR1 KGHSH and CDR2 LQKENI. This CDR3 is 13 amino acids long. CDR3 coding DNA: TGTGCCAGCAGCTCAGACAGGAACACTGAAGCTTTCTTT. Its protein product is CASSSDRNTEAFF.

Ten or more counts support this clonotype. This chain links TRBV27 with TRBJ1-2; D not certain. Germline lookup yields CDR1 MNHEY and CDR2 SMNVEV (reference sequence). V shed 7 bases and J shed 2 bases, with 20 bases lying between them. The CDR3 length is 16 residues. The CDR3 reads CASTRKSTRGNYGYTF. CDR3 in DNA: TGTGCCAGCACCCGGAAAAGTACCAGAGGAAACTATGGCTACACCTTC.

This clonotype was seen a few times. V is TRBV3-1 and J is TRBJ1-2; 8 nucleotides agree with TRBD1. The J segment lost 6 bases and the V segment lost 1 base, leaving 4 bases of the junction unmatched. The CDR3 consists of 14 residues. Looked up from germline, CDR1 is LGHDT and CDR2 is YNNKEL (reference sequence). CDR3 region: CASSQGTGSHGYTF. In nucleotides, the CDR3 is TGTGCCAGCAGCCAAGGGACAGGGTCACATGGCTACACCTTC.

This clonotype was observed a few times. The CDR3 bases are TGCGCCAGCAGCCAATACACCCCGGGACAGGGGGCGACCGGCTACACCTTC. Encoded protein: CASSQYTPGQGATGYTF. The chain has TRBV4-1 and TRBJ1-2; 12 bases line up with TRBD1. The V and J ends lost 2 bases and 8 bases, in that order; junction bases with no gene match: 12. This CDR3 comprises 17 residues. The V gene's germline CDR1 is MGHRA and CDR2 YSYEKL.

This clonotype has at least ten counts. This chain connects TRBV6-5 to TRBJ1-1, with 7 bases lining up with TRBD1. With V trimmed by 4 bases and J by 4 bases, 3 bases remained unmatched. Germline V gene lookup returns CDR1 MNHEY and CDR2 SVGAGI. This CDR3 is 13 amino acids long. The CDR3 DNA reads as TGTGCCAGCAGTTCCGGGACAGCCACTGAAGCTTTCTTT. Translated, it gives CASSSGTATEAFF.

This clonotype was picked up many times. This chain uses TRBV2 with TRBJ2-2, with 12 bases lining up with TRBD2. With 4 bases clipped from V and 4 bases from J, the junction kept 10 bases outside the gene matches. The CDR3 covers 18 residues. Germline lookup yields CDR1 SNHLY and CDR2 FYNNEI. CDR3 coding DNA: TGTGCCAGCAGTGCCCTAGCGGGAGGGCCCTCCGGCACCGGGGAGCTGTTTTTT. Translating it yields CASSALAGGPSGTGELFF.

The chain links TRBV11-2 to TRBJ1-2; 8 bases fit TRBD1. The CDR3 covers 13 residues. Germline CDR1 SGHAT, CDR2 FQNNGV. After removal of 6 bases from V and 4 bases from J, the junction contained 4 bases not matched to a gene. The CDR3 region has the DNA TGTGCCAGCAGAGGGACAGGCCCCTATGGCTACACCTTC. Residues: CASRGTGPYGYTF.

In this sample, this clonotype turned up many times. This chain links TRBV12-3 or TRBV12-4 with TRBJ1-2; the match to TRBD1 covers 9 bases. The CDR3 has 13 residues. V lost 6 bases, J lost 7 bases, and 6 bases stayed unmatched. The CDR3 loop is CASSNRGLGGYTF. As DNA, the CDR3 is TGTGCCAGCAGCAACAGGGGGCTAGGTGGCTACACCTTC.

This clonotype was observed a handful of times. It may be a read error: a sequence one base away is much more abundant. The chain recombines TRBV7-2 with TRBJ2-5, with D uncertain. Between the trimmed V and J ends, which lost 7 bases and 5 bases, there was a span of 11 bases. The CDR3 length is 12 residues. CDR1 is SGHTA and CDR2 is FQGNSA in the germline V gene. The CDR3 is CASILIRETQYF. DNA for the CDR3: TGTGCCAGCATCTTGATACGGGAGACCCAGTACTTC.

This clonotype has more than one count but fewer than ten. The V and J genes are TRBV14 and TRBJ1-2; TRBD1 agrees at 10 bases. V lost 6 bases and J lost 5; bases outside the gene matches: 12. Germline assignment: CDR1 SGHDN and CDR2 FVKESK. The CDR3 contains 16 residues. The CDR3, as DNA: TGTGCCAGCAGTAAACGCCCGGGACAGGGGCAGTATGGCTACACCTTC. The encoded protein is CASSKRPGQGQYGYTF.

This clonotype was seen repeatedly, ten times or more. This chain links TRBV3-1 with TRBJ1-5; D remains ambiguous. Trimming took 1 base from V and 6 from J, leaving 7 bases between them. The germline V gene encodes CDR1 LGHDT and CDR2 YNNKEL (reference sequence). CDR3 length: 13 amino acids. CDR3 coding DNA: TGTGCCAGCAGCCAAGGAGGTGGTCAGCCCCAGCATTTT. It encodes CASSQGGGQPQHF.

This clonotype was counted a few times. The V call is TRBV5-1, the J call TRBJ2-7; 10 nucleotides align to TRBD2. The CDR3 extends over 15 amino acids. Germline V CDR1 and CDR2: SGHRS, YFSETQ. After removal of 4 bases from V and 5 bases from J, the junction contained 9 bases not matched to a gene. The CDR3 bases are TGCGCCAGCAGCCGGACTAGCGGCCGGTTCGACGAGCAGTACTTC. It specifies CASSRTSGRFDEQYF.

This clonotype was seen many times. The CDR3 nucleotides are TGTGCCAGCAGCCTACTAGCGAGGGGAGCGAGAGCCACCTACGAGCAGTACTTC. As protein: CASSLLARGARATYEQYF. The chain couples TRBV11-3 to TRBJ2-7, with TRBD2 matching over 7 bases. V lost 5 bases and J lost 2; bases outside the gene matches: 18. Germline CDR1 is SGHNT and CDR2 is YENEEA. The CDR3 runs to 18 residues.

The chain uses TRBV6-2 or TRBV6-3 and TRBJ1-1; weak D call: TRBD1 (6 bases). Trimming cost V 0 bases and J 0 bases, with 17 bases left between them. CDR1 is MNHEY, CDR2 SVGEGT, per germline. The CDR3 length is 18 residues. The CDR3 region is CASSYSSRGGGMNTEAFF. DNA for the CDR3: TGTGCCAGCAGTTACTCGTCCAGGGGTGGTGGAATGAACACTGAAGCTTTCTTT.

This clonotype turned up a few times. The chain links TRBV7-2 to TRBJ2-4, with 9 bases lining up with TRBD2. The CDR3 is made up of 14 amino acids. Unmatched junction bases numbered 5, after V lost 1 base and J lost 10 bases. CDR1 is SGHTA, CDR2 FQGNSA, per germline. CDR3: CASSLGWREGIQYF. The CDR3 DNA reads as TGTGCCAGCAGCTTAGGCTGGCGGGAGGGAATTCAGTACTTC.

This clonotype was observed many times. V and J are TRBV5-1 and TRBJ2-4; TRBD1 is a possible D gene (6 bases). This CDR3 has 16 amino acids. Germline loops: CDR1 SGHRS, CDR2 YFSETQ. The V gene lost 1 base and the J gene lost 0 bases, with 11 bases spanning the gap. The CDR3: CASSLTGQTAKNIQYF. Here the CDR3 DNA reads TGCGCCAGCAGCTTGACCGGACAGACAGCCAAAAACATTCAGTACTTC. Combining the CDR3 with reference TRBV5-1 and TRBJ2-4 gives the whole variable domain KAGVTQTPRYLIKTRGQQVTLSCSPISGHRSVSWYQQTPGQGLQFLFEYFSETQRNKGNFPGRFSGRQFSNSRSEMNVSTLELGDSALYLCASSLTGQTAKNIQYFGAGTRLSVL.